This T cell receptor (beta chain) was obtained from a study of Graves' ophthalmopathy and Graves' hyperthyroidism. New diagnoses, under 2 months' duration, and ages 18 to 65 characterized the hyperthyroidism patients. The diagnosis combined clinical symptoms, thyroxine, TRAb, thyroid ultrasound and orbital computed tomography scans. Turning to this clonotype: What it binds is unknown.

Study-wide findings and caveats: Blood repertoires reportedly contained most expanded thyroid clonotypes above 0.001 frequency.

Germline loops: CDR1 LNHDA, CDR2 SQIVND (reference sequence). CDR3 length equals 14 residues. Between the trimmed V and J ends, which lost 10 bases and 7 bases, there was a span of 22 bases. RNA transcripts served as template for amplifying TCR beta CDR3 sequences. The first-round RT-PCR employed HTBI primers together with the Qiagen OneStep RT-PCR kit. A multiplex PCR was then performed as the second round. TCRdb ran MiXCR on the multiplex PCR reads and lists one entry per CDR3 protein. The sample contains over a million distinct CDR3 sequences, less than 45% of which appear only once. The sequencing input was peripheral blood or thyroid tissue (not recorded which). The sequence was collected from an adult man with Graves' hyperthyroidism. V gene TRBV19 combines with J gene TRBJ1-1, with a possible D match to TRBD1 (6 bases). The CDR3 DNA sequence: TGTGCCATCGCGACAGGCCAAGGGACGGTTGAAGCTTTCTTT. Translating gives CAIATGQGTVEAFF.